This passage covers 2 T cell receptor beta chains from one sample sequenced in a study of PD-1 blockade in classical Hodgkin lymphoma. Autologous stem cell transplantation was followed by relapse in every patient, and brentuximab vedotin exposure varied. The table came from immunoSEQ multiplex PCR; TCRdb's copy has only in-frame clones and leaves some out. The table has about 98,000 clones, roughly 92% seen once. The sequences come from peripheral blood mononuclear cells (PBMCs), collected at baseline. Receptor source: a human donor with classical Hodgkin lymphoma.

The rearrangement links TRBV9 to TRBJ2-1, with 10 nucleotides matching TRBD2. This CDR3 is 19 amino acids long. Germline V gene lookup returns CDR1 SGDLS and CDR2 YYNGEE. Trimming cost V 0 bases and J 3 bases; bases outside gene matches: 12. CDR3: CASSVGVSSGRGNYNEQFF. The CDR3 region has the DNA TGTGCCAGCAGCGTAGGAGTATCCAGCGGGAGGGGAAACTACAATGAGCAGTTCTTC. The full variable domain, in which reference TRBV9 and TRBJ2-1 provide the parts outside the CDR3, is DSGVTQTPKHLITATGQRVTLRCSPRSGDLSVYWYQQSLDQGLQFLIQYYNGEERAKGNILERFSAQQFPDLHSELNLSSLELGDSALYFCASSVGVSSGRGNYNEQFFGPGTRLTVL.

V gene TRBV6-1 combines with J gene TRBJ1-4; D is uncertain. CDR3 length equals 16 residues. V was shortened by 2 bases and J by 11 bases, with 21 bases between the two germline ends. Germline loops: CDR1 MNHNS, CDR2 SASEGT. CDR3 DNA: TGTGCCAGCAGTGAACCTCGCGGGGTGGCGATAGGGAAACTGTTTTTT. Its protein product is CASSEPRGVAIGKLFF.